What follows are 30 T cell receptor beta chains derived from one specimen sequenced in a study of T cells in Graves' hyperthyroidism and ophthalmopathy. Researchers amplified the TCR beta CDR3 regions from RNA transcripts. When the TCR CDR3 underwent first-round RT-PCR, the HTBI primer set was used. One entry per CDR3 protein results from TCRdb running MiXCR on the multiplex PCR reads. The data hold some 210,000 distinct CDR3 sequences, with 15% to 20% observed a single time. Sequencing was performed on blood. Source of these receptors: a man aged 50 to 59 with Graves' hyperthyroidism.

This clonotype was seen repeatedly, ten times or more. The chain is built from TRBV3-1 and TRBJ2-5; D may be TRBD2 (6 bases). Trimming shortened V by 0 bases and J by 2 bases, and 16 bases separated the two germline ends. CDR1 and CDR2 from the germline V gene are LGHDT and YNNKEL (reference sequence). The CDR3 consists of 17 residues. The CDR3 here is CASSQEGGNPIQETQYF. CDR3 nucleotides: TGTGCCAGCAGCCAAGAAGGAGGGAACCCGATACAAGAGACCCAGTACTTC.

This clonotype has only a few counts. This chain joins TRBV20-1 and TRBJ2-5; 12 nucleotides match TRBD2. Germline V gives CDR1 DFQATT, CDR2 SNEGSKA (reference sequence). The CDR3 runs 16 residues. V lost 0 bases and J lost 3; bases outside the gene matches: 5. The CDR3 region has the DNA TGCAGTGCTAGAGATGCACTAGCGGGAGGAGAAGAGACCCAGTACTTC. This gives the protein CSARDALAGGEETQYF.

This clonotype was counted ten times or more. This chain uses TRBV7-8 with TRBJ2-7, with TRBD2 as a possible D gene (5 bases). The CDR3 is 15 residues long. V shed 2 bases and J shed 0 bases, with 11 bases lying between them. The germline V gene has CDR1 SGHVS and CDR2 FQNEAQ. CDR3 sequence: CASSLNAGRSYEQYF. The DNA for the CDR3 is TGTGCCAGCAGCTTAAATGCGGGCCGCTCCTACGAGCAGTACTTC.

About this clonotype: An end of the junction differs from the germline gene, which may be a read error. V is TRBV7-2 and J is TRBJ1-4; D not certain. This CDR3 has 17 amino acids. CDR1 and CDR2 from the germline V gene are SGHTA and FQGNSA. The CDR3 loop is CASSPTSSRATNEKLSF. The CDR3 bases are TGTGCCAGCAGCCCGACTTCCAGCCGGGCAACTAATGAAAAACTGTCTTTT.

As to this clonotype: A read error is possible here, since a much larger clone lies one base away. J is TRBJ1-1 and V is TRBV7-3; D is ambiguous. The CDR3 length is 14 residues. The germline V gene has CDR1 SGHTA and CDR2 FQGTGA. CDR3 sequence reads: CAGSFQLMNTEAFF. CDR3 DNA sequence: TGTGCCGGCAGCTTCCAACTGATGAACACTGAAGCTTTCTTT.

Many counts were recorded for this clonotype. V gene TRBV18 combines with J gene TRBJ1-2; 12 positions agree with TRBD1. V shed 2 bases, J shed 4 bases, and the junction held 8 bases outside the gene matches. The CDR3 runs 17 residues. The germline gives CDR1 KGHSH, CDR2 LQKENI. The DNA of the CDR3 is TGTGCCAGCTCACCAGGGACAGGGGGCAACGGCGGCTATGGCTACACCTTC. Translated: CASSPGTGGNGGYGYTF.

Only a few counts were recorded for this clonotype. This chain connects TRBV18 to TRBJ1-5; D unclear. The CDR3 consists of 15 residues. Germline CDR1 KGHSH, CDR2 LQKENI. Trimming took 0 bases from V and 7 from J, leaving 13 bases between them. CDR3 loop: CASSPPKGKDQPQHF. CDR3 DNA sequence: TGTGCCAGCTCACCACCGAAAGGGAAAGACCAGCCCCAGCATTTT.

Many counts were recorded for this clonotype. This sequence joins TRBV3-1 and TRBJ2-5; the D is unclear. This CDR3 has 13 amino acids. In germline, CDR1 is LGHDT, CDR2 YNNKEL (reference sequence). The ends were cut back, 4 bases at V and 5 bases at J, with 11 bases in the middle. The CDR3 nucleotides read TGTGCCAGCAGCCGACTGGCACGGGAGACCCAGTACTTC. This translates into CASSRLARETQYF.

At least ten counts were recorded for this clonotype. The chain recombines TRBV2 with TRBJ1-5; weak D call: TRBD1 (6 bases). CDR1 is SNHLY, CDR2 FYNNEI, per germline. Trimming stripped 7 bases from V and 6 bases from J, with 16 bases between. The CDR3 loop spans 14 amino acids. The CDR3 reads CASTWGGAVQPQHF. CDR3 DNA sequence: TGTGCCAGCACTTGGGGGGGCGCGGTTCAGCCCCAGCATTTT.

This clonotype appeared many times. CDR3 region: CASSWGAYEQYF. CDR3 DNA: TGTGCCAGCAGCTGGGGGGCTTACGAGCAGTACTTC. The rearrangement uses TRBV7-2 and TRBJ2-7; D might be TRBD1 or TRBD2, each matching 6 bases. Germline values: CDR1 SGHTA, CDR2 FQGNSA. Trimming stripped 4 bases from V and 4 bases from J, with 8 bases between. This CDR3 spans 12 amino acids.

This clonotype turned up a few times. The DNA is left out, because the CDR3 cannot be placed on it with certainty; the CDR3 is given as TCRdb lists it. The CDR3: CASSPTLGTGSNTEAFF. The chain is built from TRBV5-1 and TRBJ1-1; the table's TRBD1 call for D was not verified on the DNA. CDR1 SGHRS and CDR2 YFSETQ come from the germline V gene. The CDR3 spans 17 amino acids, including both terminal residues.

This clonotype was detected ten times or more. The chain has TRBV15 and TRBJ1-2, with 7 bases identical to TRBD1. The V segment lost 4 bases and the J segment 7 bases; nucleotides outside the gene matches: 18. Germline V gene lookup returns CDR1 LNHNV and CDR2 YYDKDF (reference sequence). This CDR3 has 17 residues. The CDR3 DNA reads as TGTGCCACCAGCACAGAGGATGAATGGACAGGCCGGCGTGGCTACACCTTC. Amino acid sequence: CATSTEDEWTGRRGYTF.

This clonotype has ten or more counts. The chain uses TRBV29-1 and TRBJ2-7; 9 bases agree with TRBD1. The CDR3 runs 12 residues. Looked up from germline, CDR1 is SQVTM and CDR2 is ANQGSEA. The trim removed 7 bases at V and 7 bases at J, leaving 8 bases unmatched. CDR3 DNA: TGCAGCGGGGGACAGGGCTTAACTGAGCAGTACTTC. Protein product: CSGGQGLTEQYF.

This chain joins TRBV24-1 and TRBJ2-1; TRBD2 matches 12 bases. The CDR3 runs to 14 residues. V lost 6 bases and J lost 4; bases outside the gene matches: 0. Per germline, CDR1 KGHDR and CDR2 SFDVKD. CDR3 sequence (DNA): TGTGCCACCAGTACTAGCGGGAGGTACAATGAGCAGTTCTTC. Amino acid sequence: CATSTSGRYNEQFF.

This clonotype was counted at least ten times. The chain has TRBV11-2 and TRBJ2-1; 12 positions agree with TRBD2. This CDR3 comprises 16 residues. The V and J ends lost 6 bases and 7 bases, in that order; junction bases with no gene match: 10. CDR1 SGHAT and CDR2 FQNNGV come from the germline V gene. The CDR3 DNA follows: TGTGCCAGCAGACTCTCGACTAGCGGGAGAAGGAATGAGCAGTTCTTC. Translating gives CASRLSTSGRRNEQFF. Full variable domain (rest looked up from reference TRBV11-2 and TRBJ2-1): EAGVAQSPRYKIIEKRQSVAFWCNPISGHATLYWYQQILGQGPKLLIQFQNNGVVDDSQLPKDRFSAERLKGVDSTLKIQPAKLEDSAVYLCASRLSTSGRRNEQFFGPGTRLTVL.

This clonotype has just a few counts. This chain links TRBV5-1 with TRBJ2-5, with TRBD1 matching 8 bases. The V gene end was trimmed by 1 base and the J gene end by 4 bases; junction bases not matched to a gene: 3. The length of the CDR3 is 14 residues. Looked up from germline, CDR1 is SGHRS and CDR2 is YFSETQ. The CDR3 spells CASSLTGQGETQYF. Here the CDR3 DNA reads TGCGCCAGCAGCTTGACAGGACAGGGAGAGACCCAGTACTTC. The full variable domain, rest sourced from reference TRBV5-1 and TRBJ2-5, is KAGVTQTPRYLIKTRGQQVTLSCSPISGHRSVSWYQQTPGQGLQFLFEYFSETQRNKGNFPGRFSGRQFSNSRSEMNVSTLELGDSALYLCASSLTGQGETQYFGPGTRLLVL.

This clonotype was detected once. A much larger clone differs by one base, so this may be a read error. This chain connects TRBV12-3 or TRBV12-4 to TRBJ2-1, with 9 bases that match TRBD2. The CDR3 loop spans 15 amino acids. The DNA for the CDR3 is TGTGCCAGCAGTTTGACTAGCGGCTCCTACAATGTGCAGTTCTTC. Translating gives CASSLTSGSYNVQFF.

The chain uses TRBV6-5 and TRBJ2-1; D may be TRBD1 (5 bases). The CDR3 is made up of 14 amino acids. V lost 0 bases and J 6 bases, leaving 9 bases between the germline ends. The germline V gene has CDR1 MNHEY and CDR2 SVGAGI. The CDR3 protein is CASSYSQGSNEQFF. CDR3 bases: TGTGCCAGCAGTTACTCGCAGGGAAGCAATGAGCAGTTCTTC.

This chain joins TRBV4-1 and TRBJ2-6; 8 nucleotides agree with TRBD1. Germline V gene data show CDR1 as MGHRA and CDR2 as YSYEKL. V gave up 0 bases and J gave up 3 bases; unmatched junction bases: 7. The CDR3 covers 18 residues. Here the CDR3 reads CASSQDRSRGLGANVLTF. The DNA for the CDR3 is TGCGCCAGCAGCCAAGATCGGAGCAGGGGGCTTGGGGCCAACGTCCTGACTTTC.

By sample share, this clonotype is medium-sized. The chain links TRBV28 to TRBJ2-1, with 7 bases fitting TRBD1. Trimming cost V 2 bases and J 3 bases; bases outside gene matches: 4. This CDR3 is 15 amino acids long. Germline-derived CDR1 and CDR2 are MDHEN and SYDVKM. The CDR3 sequence is CASSLGTDYYNEQFF. The CDR3 DNA follows: TGTGCCAGCAGTTTAGGGACAGACTACTACAATGAGCAGTTCTTC.

The sample holds many counts of this clonotype. The chain combines TRBV11-2 with TRBJ2-7; unclear D gene. Germline V CDR1 and CDR2: SGHAT, FQNNGV. The V end lost 5 bases, the J end lost 2 bases, and 16 bases lay between the germline ends. The CDR3 has 15 residues. The CDR3 here is CASSLRVGTTYEQYF. The CDR3 coding sequence is TGTGCCAGCAGCCTTAGGGTGGGAACAACCTACGAGCAGTACTTC.

The J gene is TRBJ2-6, the V gene TRBV5-1; 7 bases fit TRBD1. The CDR3 loop spans 17 amino acids. Per the germline V gene, CDR1 is SGHRS and CDR2 is YFSETQ. V dropped 0 bases and J dropped 4; count of bases not matched to a gene: 7. The CDR3 DNA reads TGCGCCAGCAGCTTGGAGCTACAGGGGCCGGGGGCCAACGTCCTGACTTTC. This sequence encodes CASSLELQGPGANVLTF.

The genes are TRBV5-6 and TRBJ2-7; 8 positions match TRBD2. Looked up from germline, CDR1 is SGHDT and CDR2 is YYEEEE. After removal of 2 bases from V and 2 bases from J, the junction contained 6 bases not matched to a gene. The CDR3 sequence is 15 residues long. CDR3 loop: CASSFVTSGPYEQYF. DNA for the CDR3: TGTGCCAGCAGCTTTGTAACTAGCGGACCCTACGAGCAGTACTTC. The whole variable domain, filled in from reference TRBV5-6 and TRBJ2-7, reads DAGVTQSPTHLIKTRGQQVTLRCSPKSGHDTVSWYQQALGQGPQFIFQYYEEEERQRGNFPDRFSGHQFPNYSSELNVNALLLGDSALYLCASSFVTSGPYEQYFGPGTRLTVT.

The chain has TRBV9 and TRBJ1-6; 7 nucleotides agree with TRBD1. Germline V gene data show CDR1 as SGDLS and CDR2 as YYNGEE. The CDR3 consists of 15 residues. V lost 4 bases, J lost 8 bases, and 9 bases stayed unmatched. The CDR3 sequence: CASSPNPGQHSPLHF. In DNA form, the CDR3 reads TGTGCCAGCAGCCCAAACCCGGGACAGCATTCACCCCTCCACTTT.

At least ten counts were recorded for this clonotype. This chain uses TRBV20-1 with TRBJ2-3, with D perhaps TRBD2 (5 bases). V was pared by 6 bases and J by 2 bases, with 12 bases between. Germline V gene sequence: CDR1 DFQATT, CDR2 SNEGSKA (reference sequence). CDR3 length: 13 amino acids. The CDR3 here is CSARSGVTDTQYF. The CDR3 nucleotides are TGCAGTGCCCGCAGCGGAGTCACAGATACGCAGTATTTT.

J is TRBJ2-1 and V is TRBV27; the match to TRBD2 covers 10 bases. The CDR3 is 16 amino acids. V shed 0 bases and J 7 bases; nucleotides not matched to a gene: 6. Per the germline V gene, CDR1 is MNHEY and CDR2 is SMNVEV (reference sequence). The CDR3 sequence is CASSLSIAGGGNEQFF. The DNA of the CDR3 is TGTGCCAGCAGTTTATCAATAGCGGGAGGAGGGAATGAGCAGTTCTTC.

The genes are TRBV5-1 and TRBJ2-1, with 7 positions matching TRBD1. The V gene end was trimmed by 4 bases and the J gene end by 6 bases; junction bases not matched to a gene: 7. CDR1 SGHRS and CDR2 YFSETQ come from the germline V gene. The CDR3 is 14 amino acids. The CDR3 here is CASSVSGGFNEQFF. CDR3 nucleotides: TGCGCCAGCAGCGTTTCAGGGGGTTTCAATGAGCAGTTCTTC.

The table lists this clonotype with many counts. The V and J genes are TRBV3-1 and TRBJ2-3, with 15 bases that match TRBD2. Per germline, CDR1 LGHDT and CDR2 YNNKEL (reference sequence). The CDR3 totals 17 residues. V shed 4 bases and J 5 bases; nucleotides not matched to a gene: 7. CDR3 DNA: TGTGCCAGCAGCCCCGGACTAGCGGGAGGGCCGGGAGATACGCAGTATTTT. Translating it yields CASSPGLAGGPGDTQYF.

This clonotype was recorded once. Written as DNA, the CDR3 is TGTGCCAGCAGTCCGGGACTAGCGGGGGGGGAAAGGCAGTTCTTC. This sequence encodes CASSPGLAGGERQFF. V gene TRBV25-1 combines with J gene TRBJ2-1; 16 nucleotides line up with TRBD2. Trimming removed 5 bases from V and 12 bases from J; junction bases left unmatched: 7. This CDR3 has 15 residues. The V gene's germline CDR1 is MGHDK and CDR2 SYGVNS.

Of note for this clonotype: The germline gene is not matched at one end of the junction; a read error may be the cause. The rearrangement links TRBV11-1 to TRBJ2-7; no definite D call. In germline, CDR1 is SGHAT, CDR2 FQDESV (reference sequence). This CDR3 contains 13 residues. The CDR3 DNA reads TGTGCCAGCAGCTTCGCGGAGTTCTACGAGCATTACTTC. Residues: CASSFAEFYEHYF. The whole variable domain, remainder taken from reference TRBV11-1 and TRBJ2-7, is EAEVAQSPRYKITEKSQAVAFWCDPISGHATLYWYRQILGQGPELLVQFQDESVVDDSQLPKDRFSAERLKGVDSTLKIQPAELGDSAMYLCASSFAEFYEHYFGPGTRLTVT.